This T cell receptor beta chain derives from a study of T cells expressing NK-cell markers. Study-wide points: The dominant NKG2C+ clonotypes represented about 1.0-7.5% of CD8+ T cells in over 5 donors.

As to this clonotype: What it binds is unknown.

5'RACE template switching with UMIs produced the TCR beta cDNA. TCRdb re-called the 5' RACE reads; one entry per CDR3 protein, DNA not given. Listed are some 140,000 distinct CDR3 sequences; about 39% falls within the top ten. Germline lookup yields CDR1 MNHEY and CDR2 SMNVEV (reference sequence). There are 13 residues in the CDR3. V is TRBV27 and J is TRBJ1-5. The TCR comes from a woman aged 50 to 65 in good health. Material for sequencing was blood T cells: a sorted CD56 or NKG2C T cell subset, CD4+ or CD8+ T cells, or bulk PBMC T cells (not recorded which). The CDR3 spells CASSSLWGQPQHF.